The sequence of this T cell receptor beta chain was determined in a study of T cell changes during pregnancy in multiple sclerosis. V was clipped by 3 bases and J by 1 base, with 6 bases between them. Germline CDR1 reads MNHEY; CDR2 reads SMNVEV (reference sequence). This CDR3 has 13 residues. The table came from immunoSEQ multiplex PCR; TCRdb's copy has only in-frame clones and leaves some out. The sample shows tens of thousands of clones, roughly 87% of them seen only once. The sample consisted of CD4+ T cells from peripheral blood mononuclear cells, taken after pregnancy. V is TRBV27 and J is TRBJ1-2; no clear D gene. The TCR sequence derives from a female donor with multiple sclerosis, enrolled in a pregnancy study. CDR3: CASSFSFNYGYTF. CDR3 sequence (DNA): TGTGCCAGCAGTTTTAGTTTTAACTATGGCTACACCTTC.